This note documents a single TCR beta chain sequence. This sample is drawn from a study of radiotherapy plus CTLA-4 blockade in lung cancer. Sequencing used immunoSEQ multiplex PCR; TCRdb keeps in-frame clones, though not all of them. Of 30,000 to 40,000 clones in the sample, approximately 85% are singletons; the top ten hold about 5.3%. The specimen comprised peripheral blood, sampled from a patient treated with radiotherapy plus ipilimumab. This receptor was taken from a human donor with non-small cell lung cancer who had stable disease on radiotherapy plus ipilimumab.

Written as DNA, the CDR3 is TGTGCCAGCAGTTTATCCCTGGACAGAACGTATGGCTACACCTTC. It specifies CASSLSLDRTYGYTF. The genes are TRBV27 and TRBJ1-2; possible D gene TRBD1, 6 bases. V gave up 0 bases and J gave up 5 bases, with 13 bases separating them. The CDR3 totals 15 residues. The V gene's germline CDR1 is MNHEY and CDR2 SMNVEV (reference sequence).